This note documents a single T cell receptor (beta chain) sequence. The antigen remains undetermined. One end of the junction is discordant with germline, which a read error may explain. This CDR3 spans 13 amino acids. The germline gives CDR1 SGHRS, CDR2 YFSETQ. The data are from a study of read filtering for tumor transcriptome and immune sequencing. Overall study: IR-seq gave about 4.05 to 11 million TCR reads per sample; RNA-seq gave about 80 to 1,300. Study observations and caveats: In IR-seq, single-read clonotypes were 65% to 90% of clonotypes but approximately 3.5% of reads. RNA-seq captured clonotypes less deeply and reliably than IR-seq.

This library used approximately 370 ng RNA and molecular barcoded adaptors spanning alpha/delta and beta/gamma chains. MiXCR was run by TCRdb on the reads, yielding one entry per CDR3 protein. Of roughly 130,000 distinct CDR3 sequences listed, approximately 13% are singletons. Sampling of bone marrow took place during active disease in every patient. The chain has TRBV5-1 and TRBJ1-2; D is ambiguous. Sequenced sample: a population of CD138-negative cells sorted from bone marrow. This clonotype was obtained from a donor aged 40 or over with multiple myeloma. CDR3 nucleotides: TGTGCCAGCAGCTTGAATGAGGGAACGGGCTACACCTTC. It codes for CASSLNEGTGYTF.